This T cell receptor (beta chain) derives from a study of Graves' ophthalmopathy and Graves' hyperthyroidism. Across the whole study: If no ophthalmopathy appeared within 18 months of follow-up, hyperthyroidism was termed stable. The study's findings and limits: The 13-signature model separated ophthalmopathy from stable hyperthyroidism at 85% to 90% sensitivity and roughly 83% specificity. Clonotypes were expanded in thyroid at above 0.001 frequency, and most also appeared in blood.

This CDR3 contains 14 residues. The J segment lost 7 bases and the V segment lost 0 bases, leaving 4 bases of the junction unmatched. The germline V gene has CDR1 DFQATT and CDR2 SNEGSKA (reference sequence). The authors amplified TCR beta CDR3 regions from RNA transcripts. Investigators did first-round RT-PCR with HTBI primers, then second-round multiplex PCR. In TCRdb, the multiplex PCR reads were re-called with MiXCR into one record per CDR3 protein. The repertoire holds over a million distinct CDR3 sequences, with about 40% as singletons. Concerning this clonotype itself: As yet, its antigen is unknown.

The TCR sequence derives from an adult man with Graves' hyperthyroidism. Sequences were obtained from peripheral blood or thyroid tissue (not recorded which). This rearrangement joins TRBV20-1 to TRBJ1-4, with 8 bases lining up with TRBD1. As DNA, the CDR3 is TGCAGTGCTAGAGACAGGGGGCTGAGTGAAAAACTGTTTTTT. This sequence encodes CSARDRGLSEKLFF.